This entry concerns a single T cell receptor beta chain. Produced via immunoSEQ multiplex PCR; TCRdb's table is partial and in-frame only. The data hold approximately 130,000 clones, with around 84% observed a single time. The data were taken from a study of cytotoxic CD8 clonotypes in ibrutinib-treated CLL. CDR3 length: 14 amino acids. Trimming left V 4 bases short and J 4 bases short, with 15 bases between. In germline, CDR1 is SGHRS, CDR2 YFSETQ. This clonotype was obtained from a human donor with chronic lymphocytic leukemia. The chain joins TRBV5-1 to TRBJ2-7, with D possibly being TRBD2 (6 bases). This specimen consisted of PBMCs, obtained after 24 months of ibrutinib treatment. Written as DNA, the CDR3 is TGCGCCAGCAGCGGGGTTTCGGGGGAGTACGAGCAGTACTTC. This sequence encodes CASSGVSGEYEQYF.